Below, 27 T cell receptor beta chains from the same sample are listed, as sequenced in a study of T cells in Graves' hyperthyroidism and ophthalmopathy. Researchers amplified the TCR beta CDR3 regions from RNA transcripts. Primed by the HTBI set, a first-round RT-PCR was run on the TCR CDR3. Using its own MiXCR run on the multiplex PCR reads, TCRdb lists one record per CDR3 protein. The sample records more than 100,000 distinct CDR3 sequences, over 45% being singletons. Specimen: blood. The source is a man aged 40-50 years with Graves' hyperthyroidism.

This clonotype was found many times. This chain joins TRBV25-1 and TRBJ1-1; D is unresolved. This CDR3 spans 15 amino acids. V gave up 3 bases and J gave up 1 base, with 12 bases separating them. Germline CDR1 and CDR2: MGHDK and SYGVNS. Written as DNA, the CDR3 is TGTGCCAGCAGTGACCACAGAATGGGGAACACTGAAGCTTTCTTT. Its translation is CASSDHRMGNTEAFF. The complete variable domain, with remaining parts taken from reference TRBV25-1 and TRBJ1-1, reads EADIYQTPRYLVIGTGKKITLECSQTMGHDKMYWYQQDPGMELHLIHYSYGVNSTEKGDLSSESTVSRIRTEHFPLTLESARPSHTSQYLCASSDHRMGNTEAFFGQGTRLTVV.

Comments on this clonotype: Germline is not matched at one junction end, which may reflect a read error. The V and J genes are TRBV15 and TRBJ1-4; D gene uncertain. Germline V gene lookup returns CDR1 LNHNV and CDR2 YYDKDF (reference sequence). CDR3 length: 17 residues. CDR3 sequence: CATSDTASGVLSEKLFF. The CDR3 DNA follows: TGTGCCACCAGCGATACGGCGTCAGGTGTTTTAAGTGAAAAGCTGTTTTTT.

Worth noting for this clonotype: With a much larger clone just one base away, this may be a read error. V is TRBV27 and J is TRBJ1-2; 8 nucleotides agree with TRBD1. The CDR3 is 14 amino acids. After removal of 0 bases from V and 8 bases from J, the junction contained 5 bases not matched to a gene. From germline, CDR1 is MNHEY and CDR2 SMNVEV (reference sequence). Here the CDR3 reads CASSLSGQVQGYTF. DNA of the CDR3: TGTGCCAGCAGTTTATCGGGACAGGTCCAGGGCTACACCTTC.

Ten or more counts support this clonotype. The chain couples TRBV5-8 to TRBJ2-5; 11 nucleotides line up with TRBD2. The CDR3 is made up of 15 amino acids. Germline trimming cut 2 bases from V and 1 base from J; bases unmatched to any gene: 1. Germline CDR1 SGHTS, CDR2 YDEGEE. As DNA, the CDR3 is TGTGCCAGCAGCTTTAGCGGGGGGGCCCAAGAGACCCAGTACTTC. Its translation: CASSFSGGAQETQYF.

In this sample, this clonotype turned up many times. CDR3 DNA sequence: TGTGCCAGCAGTTACACCCCCACGGGAAATGAGCAGTTCTTC. Amino acids: CASSYTPTGNEQFF. The chain couples TRBV6-5 to TRBJ2-1, with TRBD2 as a possible D gene (5 bases). Trimming pared 2 bases from V and 7 bases from J, leaving 12 bases between. CDR1 is MNHEY and CDR2 is SVGAGI in the germline V gene. The CDR3 is made up of 14 amino acids.

The J gene is TRBJ2-1, the V gene TRBV7-2; 12 positions agree with TRBD2. CDR1 and CDR2 from the germline V gene are SGHTA and FQGNSA. V was pared by 5 bases and J by 6 bases, with 8 bases of the junction left unmatched. This CDR3 is 16 amino acids long. CDR3 loop: CASSLPTSGSFNEQFF. The CDR3 DNA sequence: TGTGCCAGCAGCCTACCGACTAGCGGGAGTTTCAATGAGCAGTTCTTC.

In its sample, this clonotype was seen many times. V is TRBV11-3 and J is TRBJ2-6, with 11 bases that match TRBD1. The CDR3 loop spans 19 amino acids. V was clipped by 5 bases and J by 0 bases; unmatched bases: 9. Germline assignment: CDR1 SGHNT and CDR2 YENEEA. The CDR3 DNA reads as TGTGCCAGCAGCCCTAACCGGGACAGGGGGATCTCTGGGGCCAACGTCCTGACTTTC. Its protein is CASSPNRDRGISGANVLTF. The complete variable domain, with remaining parts taken from reference TRBV11-3 and TRBJ2-6, reads EAGVVQSPRYKIIEKKQPVAFWCNPISGHNTLYWYLQNLGQGPELLIRYENEEAVDDSQLPKDRFSAERLKGVDSTLKIQPAELGDSAVYLCASSPNRDRGISGANVLTFGAGSRLTVL.

A word on this clonotype: This may be a read error: a much more frequent sequence differs by one nucleotide. The CDR3 does not end in the conserved phenylalanine or tryptophan, so this is likely a read error. V and J are TRBV6-1 and TRBJ2-5; no firm D call. The CDR3 extends over 13 amino acids. V was cut by 4 bases and J by 3 bases, with 9 bases left in between. Germline CDR1 is MNHNS and CDR2 is SASEGT. The DNA of the CDR3 is TGTGCCAGCAGTGTCAGAAGGGAAGAGACCCAGTACTGC. Its translation is CASSVRREETQYC.

This clonotype was counted many times. J is TRBJ2-2 and V is TRBV5-8; the D is unclear. This CDR3 has 17 amino acids. The V end lost 5 bases, the J end lost 0 bases, and 17 bases lay between the germline ends. CDR1 is SGHTS and CDR2 is YDEGEE in the germline V gene. The DNA for the CDR3 is TGTGCCAGCAGTCTATTCGCACAGATGACGAACACCGGGGAGCTGTTTTTT. This translates into CASSLFAQMTNTGELFF.

In this sample, this clonotype turned up once. The rearrangement links TRBV20-1 to TRBJ2-5; D is perhaps TRBD1 (6 bases). The CDR3 covers 15 residues. CDR1 is DFQATT and CDR2 is SNEGSKA in the germline V gene (reference sequence). V was trimmed by 6 bases and J by 3 bases, leaving 20 bases between them. The CDR3 nucleotides read TGCAGTGCCAGCAGCTGGGACATCGGGAAAGAGACCCAGTACTTC. Protein sequence: CSASSWDIGKETQYF.

This clonotype occurred many times. This chain joins TRBV6-2 or TRBV6-3 and TRBJ2-3; 9 bases are a match to TRBD2. Losses at the gene ends were 10 bases for V and 3 bases for J; bases not matched to a gene: 8. Germline V gene sequence: CDR1 MNHEY, CDR2 SVGEGT. This CDR3 has 14 amino acids. CDR3 nucleotide sequence: TGTGCCACCACGGGTAGCGGGAGAACAGATACGCAGTATTTT. As protein: CATTGSGRTDTQYF.

On this clonotype itself: One end of the junction fails to match germline, which may point to a read error. CDR3 residues: CASSYSGTLNEQFF. DNA of the CDR3: TGTGCCAGCAGTTACTCAGGGACTTTGAATGAGCAGTTCTTC. The chain employs TRBV10-1 and TRBJ2-1, with a weak D call TRBD2 (6 bases). The germline V gene encodes CDR1 WNHNN and CDR2 SYGVQD (reference sequence). This CDR3 is built from 14 residues.

The rearrangement links TRBV20-1 to TRBJ2-3, with 14 bases identical to TRBD2. The CDR3 runs 16 residues. Trimming cost V 6 bases and J 4 bases; bases outside gene matches: 9. CDR1 DFQATT and CDR2 SNEGSKA come from the germline V gene (reference sequence). CDR3 nucleotide sequence: TGCAGTGCCCAGGGACTAGCGGGAGTGGTCCCAGATACGCAGTATTTT. Its translation is CSAQGLAGVVPDTQYF.

The chain has TRBV29-1 and TRBJ2-7, with D possibly TRBD2 on 5 matching bases. Trimming left V 5 bases short and J 0 bases short, with 11 bases between. Germline V gene sequence: CDR1 SQVTM, CDR2 ANQGSEA. CDR3 size: 13 residues. CDR3 sequence: CSVNGLSSYEQYF. CDR3 bases: TGCAGCGTTAACGGACTGAGCTCCTACGAGCAGTACTTC.

The DNA of the CDR3 is TGTGCCAGCAGCCTACCGACTAGCGGGCTTTCGAACACCGGGGAGCTGTTTTTT. Protein: CASSLPTSGLSNTGELFF. The chain combines TRBV7-2 with TRBJ2-2; the match to TRBD2 covers 10 bases. The V and J ends lost 5 bases and 0 bases, in that order; junction bases with no gene match: 9. CDR3 length: 18 amino acids. CDR1 SGHTA and CDR2 FQGNSA come from the germline V gene. The variable domain in full, with the rest retrieved from reference TRBV7-2 and TRBJ2-2, is GAGVSQSPSNKVTEKGKDVELRCDPISGHTALYWYRQSLGQGLEFLIYFQGNSAPDKSGLPSDRFSAERTGGSVSTLTIQRTQQEDSAVYLCASSLPTSGLSNTGELFFGEGSRLTVL.

This clonotype was seen many times. This chain links TRBV6-4 with TRBJ2-1; tentative D call: TRBD2 (6 bases). Germline lookup yields CDR1 MRHNA and CDR2 SNTAGT. This CDR3 has 11 amino acids. Trimming pared 2 bases from V and 10 bases from J, leaving 6 bases between. CDR3 in DNA: TGTGCCAGCAGTGACCGGGGGGAGCAGTTCTTC. The encoded protein is CASSDRGEQFF.

Note on this clonotype: A read error is likely, as this CDR3 ends without the conserved phenylalanine or tryptophan. The V gene is TRBV2, the J gene TRBJ1-3; no clear D gene. CDR1 is SNHLY and CDR2 is FYNNEI in the germline V gene. This CDR3 has 14 amino acids. The DNA for the CDR3 is TGCGCCAGCAGTGGCACGGGCTTGGCGAACACCATATATCTT. This codes for CASSGTGLANTIYL.

Only one count was recorded for this clonotype. Its ends do not fully match the called genes, so a read error is possible. V and J are TRBV7-2 and TRBJ1-2; 9 bases match TRBD1. Germline V gene sequence: CDR1 SGHTA, CDR2 FQGNSA. This CDR3 spans 15 amino acids. In nucleotides, the CDR3 is TGTACCAGCAGCCCGGGACAGGGAAGTAACTATGGCTGCACCTTC. The encoded protein is CTSSPGQGSNYGCTF.

The CDR3 spells CSARGVSGMKDEQFF. The CDR3 coding sequence is TGCAGTGCTAGGGGGGTTAGCGGGATGAAAGATGAGCAGTTCTTC. V usage is TRBV20-1 and J usage is TRBJ2-1; 8 bases align to TRBD2. This CDR3 is built from 15 residues. After removal of 3 bases from V and 8 bases from J, the junction contained 12 bases not matched to a gene. The germline V gene encodes CDR1 DFQATT and CDR2 SNEGSKA (reference sequence).

At least ten counts were recorded for this clonotype. The chain carries TRBV4-1 and TRBJ2-5, with D possibly TRBD2 on 6 matching bases. The CDR3 is 16 amino acids. Trimming took off 4 bases at V and 5 bases at J, with 20 bases between the two ends. Germline V gene sequence: CDR1 MGHRA, CDR2 YSYEKL. The CDR3 here is CASSPQGLANGETQYF. The CDR3 nucleotides read TGCGCCAGCAGCCCCCAAGGGCTAGCGAATGGTGAGACCCAGTACTTC.

A single count supports this clonotype. This chain links TRBV7-9 with TRBJ2-2, with no clear D. Trimming shortened V by 1 base and J by 4 bases, and 22 bases separated the two germline ends. There are 19 residues in the CDR3. The V gene's germline CDR1 is SEHNR and CDR2 FQNEAQ (reference sequence). The CDR3 DNA reads TGTGCCAGCAGCTTAGTTTTTGTAGTGTCCGAATCGGTCACCGGGGAGCTGTTTTTT. The encoded protein is CASSLVFVVSESVTGELFF.

About this clonotype itself: No conserved phenylalanine or tryptophan ends this CDR3, so it is likely a read error. The rearrangement links TRBV25-1 to TRBJ2-7; no clear D. The length of the CDR3 is 12 residues. Germline CDR1 and CDR2: MGHDK and SYGVNS. Trimming took off 6 bases at V and 4 bases at J, with 10 bases between the two ends. The CDR3 DNA reads TGTGCCAGCAGCCAAGGTGCTTACGAGCAGTACTGC. Translating gives CASSQGAYEQYC.

Many counts were recorded for this clonotype. The chain carries TRBV28 and TRBJ1-1; D is undetermined. V lost 3 bases and J 1 base, leaving 6 bases between the germline ends. Germline CDR1 is MDHEN and CDR2 is SYDVKM. The CDR3 loop spans 13 amino acids. The CDR3 bases are TGTGCCAGCAGTTTCGTGGCGAACACTGAAGCTTTCTTT. Encoded protein: CASSFVANTEAFF.

There are many counts of this clonotype. This chain connects TRBV7-9 to TRBJ2-3; 9 nucleotides line up with TRBD2. The V segment lost 1 base and the J segment 3 bases; nucleotides outside the gene matches: 14. This CDR3 spans 19 amino acids. Germline V gene lookup returns CDR1 SEHNR and CDR2 FQNEAQ (reference sequence). For the CDR3, the DNA is TGTGCCAGCAGCTTAGGGAGTTATAGCGGGGGCCGGGGGACAGATACGCAGTATTTT. Translation: CASSLGSYSGGRGTDTQYF.

At least ten counts were recorded for this clonotype. At one of its ends the junction is not consistent with the germline gene, which may arise from a read error. V usage is TRBV29-1 and J usage is TRBJ2-3, with 8 bases aligning to TRBD2. Germline lookup yields CDR1 SQVTM and CDR2 ANQGSEA. There are 14 residues in the CDR3. DNA of the CDR3: TGCAGCGTGGAAGCGGGAGAGGGGACAGATACGCAGTATTTT. Translation: CSVEAGEGTDTQYF.

J is TRBJ2-7 and V is TRBV6-2 or TRBV6-3; 11 bases agree with TRBD2. From germline, CDR1 is MNHEY and CDR2 SVGEGT. Trimming took 6 bases from V and 2 from J; bases not matched to a gene: 6. The CDR3 is made up of 15 amino acids. CDR3 loop: CASSSGLAGAYEQYF. CDR3 sequence (DNA): TGTGCCAGCAGCTCCGGACTAGCGGGTGCCTACGAGCAGTACTTC.

A remark on this clonotype: The missing conserved phenylalanine or tryptophan at the end of this CDR3 makes a read error likely. The limits of the CDR3 on the DNA are not certain, so only TCRdb's listed CDR3 is given. CDR3 amino acids: CASSESQPHTDTQYC. V gene TRBV10-1 combines with J gene TRBJ2-3. The CDR3 contains 15 residues when both ends are counted. In germline, CDR1 is WNHNN, CDR2 SYGVQD (reference sequence).